The rows below give T cell receptor beta chains drawn from one sample of a study of OX40 agonist ivuxolimab in advanced cancers. TCRdb's table, derived via immunoSEQ multiplex PCR, lists solely in-frame clones and lacks some. In the table there are about 78,000 clones, around 87% of which are singletons. The sequenced sample was CD4+ or CD8+ T cells sorted from blood, obtained in a trial of the OX40 agonist ivuxolimab. The receptors shown here come from an adult with an advanced solid tumor such as melanoma, head and neck, liver or kidney cancer. CDR3s include the opening cysteine and the closing phenylalanine or tryptophan. Each record gives: V gene, D gene, clone size, J gene, CDR3 protein, CDR3 DNA. D genes are given only for firm matches. Expanded clones get a size class; other rows say once, few or many, or leave the size out.

TRBV6-6	.	.	TRBJ2-1	CASKVGYNEQFF	TGTGCCAGCAAGGTGGGGTACAATGAGCAGTTCTTC
TRBV10-3	.	.	TRBJ1-1	CAISRKTGETFF	TGTGCCATCAGTCGGAAGACAGGCGAGACTTTCTTT
TRBV28	TRBD1	.	TRBJ1-2	CASNKPGTGHNYGYTF	TGTGCCAGCAACAAGCCCGGGACAGGGCATAACTATGGCTACACCTTC
TRBV7-9	TRBD1	.	TRBJ1-2	CASSPTGFNGYTF	TGTGCCAGCAGCCCGACAGGGTTCAATGGCTACACCTTC
TRBV18	TRBD2	.	TRBJ2-3	CASSPPGLAGGQDTQYF	TGTGCCAGCTCACCACCCGGTCTAGCGGGAGGGCAAGATACGCAGTATTTT
TRBV10-1	.	.	TRBJ1-1	CASSESGDPRRPFF	TGCGCCAGCAGTGAGTCGGGAGACCCCCGACGGCCTTTCTTT
TRBV6-5	.	.	TRBJ1-4	CASRAPGAANEKLFF	TGTGCCAGCAGGGCCCCAGGGGCTGCTAATGAAAAACTGTTTTTT
TRBV14	TRBD1	.	TRBJ2-6	CASSQGQGRTGANVLTF	TGTGCCAGCAGCCAAGGACAGGGGAGGACTGGGGCCAACGTCCTGACTTTC
TRBV5-1	TRBD1	.	TRBJ2-3	CASSLVVTTGGTDTQYF	TGCGCCAGCAGCTTGGTGGTAACGACAGGGGGCACAGATACGCAGTATTTT
TRBV7-2	.	.	TRBJ2-7	CASSLARGALNEQYF	TGTGCCAGCAGCTTAGCGCGAGGGGCGCTTAACGAGCAGTACTTC
TRBV18	.	.	TRBJ2-3	CASSPVTDTQYF	TGTGCCAGCTCACCCGTCACAGATACGCAGTATTTT
TRBV4-3	.	once	TRBJ2-7	CASSQEYGLGVYEQYF	TGCGCCAGCAGCCAAGAGTACGGCTTAGGGGTATACGAGCAGTACTTC
TRBV4-1	TRBD2	.	TRBJ2-7	CASSLSPTSEYEQYF	TGCGCCAGCAGCCTAAGCCCGACTAGCGAATACGAGCAGTACTTC
TRBV14	.	few	TRBJ1-1	CASSQGINTEAFF	TGTGCCAGCAGCCAAGGTATAAACACTGAAGCTTTCTTT
TRBV11-2	TRBD2	.	TRBJ2-1	CASLTSGSGYNEQFF	TGTGCCAGTCTCACTAGCGGGAGCGGCTACAATGAGCAGTTCTTC
TRBV7-6	TRBD1	.	TRBJ1-4	CASSPHPGQGSTNEKLFF	TGTGCCAGCAGTCCACACCCGGGACAGGGGTCAACTAATGAAAAACTGTTTTTT
TRBV7-2	.	.	TRBJ1-4	CASSLQGRGEKLFF	TGTGCCAGCAGCTTACAGGGACGGGGAGAAAAACTGTTTTTT
TRBV7-2	TRBD1	.	TRBJ2-7	CASSSTGTGGYEQYF	TGTGCCAGCAGTTCAACTGGGACAGGGGGCTACGAGCAGTACTTC
TRBV5-1	TRBD1	.	TRBJ1-1	CASSWPDREGTEAFF	TGCGCCAGCAGCTGGCCGGACAGGGAAGGCACTGAAGCTTTCTTT
TRBV7-2	TRBD2	.	TRBJ2-3	CASSTGLQADTQYF	TGTGCCAGCAGCACGGGACTACAGGCAGATACGCAGTATTTT
TRBV27	.	.	TRBJ2-7	CASSQTTASVSEQYF	TGTGCCAGCAGTCAGACGACGGCCTCCGTCAGCGAGCAGTACTTC
TRBV21-1	.	.	TRBJ2-1	CASSKHYTDYGSYNEQFF	TGTGCCAGCAGCAAACATTATACTGACTACGGCTCCTACAATGAGCAGTTCTTC
TRBV5-1	.	.	TRBJ2-3	CASSLGTATDTQYF	TGCGCCAGCAGCTTGGGAACAGCCACAGATACGCAGTATTTT
TRBV11-3	TRBD1	.	TRBJ1-2	CASSGGAGGYGYTF	TGTGCCAGCAGCGGTGGCGCAGGGGGATATGGCTACACCTTC
TRBV29-1	.	.	TRBJ2-1	CSVVEAVNEQFF	TGCAGCGTTGTGGAGGCCGTCAATGAGCAGTTCTTC
TRBV7-2	TRBD1	.	TRBJ1-1	CASSLTGGNTEAFF	TGTGCCAGCAGCTTAACAGGGGGCAACACTGAAGCTTTCTTT
TRBV9	.	.	TRBJ1-5	CASSVGHFSNQPQHF	TGTGCCAGCAGCGTCGGACACTTCAGCAATCAGCCCCAGCATTTT